The 7 T cell receptor beta chains reported below all come from one sample, sequenced in a study of blood T cells in healthy people across ages. The authors ran a second PCR of 7 to 11 cycles using a sample-barcoded 5' primer and a J-beta primer mix. TCRdb recomputed calls from the 5' RACE reads with MiXCR, one row per CDR3 protein. In the table there are around 2 million distinct CDR3 sequences, roughly two fifths of which are singletons. Sequences were obtained from blood. These receptors were obtained from a human donor in good health.

The chain couples TRBV20-1 to TRBJ1-5; 7 bases map to TRBD1. Germline V lookup: CDR1 DFQATT, CDR2 SNEGSKA (reference sequence). This CDR3 spans 15 amino acids. Trimming cost V 3 bases and J 5 bases; bases outside gene matches: 10. CDR3 nucleotide sequence: TGCAGTGCTAGGGGCTCATTCCAGGGGGATCAGCCCCAGCATTTT. It specifies CSARGSFQGDQPQHF.

The sample holds a few counts of this clonotype. The CDR3 sequence: CSARGQPTEAFF. The DNA for the CDR3 is TGCAGTGCGAGGGGACAGCCGACTGAAGCTTTCTTT. V usage is TRBV20-1 and J usage is TRBJ1-1, with 7 bases identical to TRBD1. CDR1 and CDR2 from the germline V gene are DFQATT and SNEGSKA (reference sequence). The V segment lost 6 bases and the J segment 5 bases; nucleotides outside the gene matches: 6. The CDR3 spans 12 residues.

V gene TRBV7-2 combines with J gene TRBJ1-4, with a possible D match to TRBD1 (6 bases). The CDR3 contains 15 residues. From germline, CDR1 is SGHTA and CDR2 FQGNSA. V was cut by 1 base and J by 7 bases, with 13 bases left in between. The CDR3 nucleotides read TGTGCCAGCAGCTTAGAGGGAATAGGGGGTGAAAAACTGTTTTTT. This encodes CASSLEGIGGEKLFF.

As concerns this clonotype: The junction departs from germline at one end; a sequencing error may be responsible. The V call is TRBV29-1, the J call TRBJ2-7; D not resolved. Germline V CDR1 and CDR2: SQVTM, ANQGSEA. This CDR3 region has 13 residues. CDR3 protein: CSVVGRRGYVQYF. Here the CDR3 DNA reads TGCAGCGTTGTGGGAAGAAGAGGCTACGTGCAGTACTTC.

This chain joins TRBV29-1 and TRBJ1-2; no definite D call. CDR1 and CDR2 from the germline V gene are SQVTM and ANQGSEA. This CDR3 is 10 amino acids long. Trimming removed 0 bases from V and 11 bases from J, with 7 bases in between. CDR3 coding DNA: TGCAGCGTTGAAGATAAAGATTACACCTTC. This gives the protein CSVEDKDYTF.

V usage is TRBV12-3 or TRBV12-4 and J usage is TRBJ1-4; D gene uncertain. Trimming shortened V by 5 bases and J by 5 bases, and 9 bases separated the two germline ends. This CDR3 spans 13 amino acids. This CDR3 reads CASSRALNEKLFF. The CDR3 coding sequence is TGTGCCAGCAGTCGGGCTTTAAATGAAAAACTGTTTTTT.

The sample holds a few counts of this clonotype. This sequence joins TRBV20-1 and TRBJ1-2; no reliable D call. Germline V gene sequence: CDR1 DFQATT, CDR2 SNEGSKA (reference sequence). The CDR3 runs to 13 residues. With 4 bases removed from V and 2 bases from J, the gap between germline ends came to 11 bases. CDR3 loop: CSATPEDNYGYTF. CDR3 DNA: TGCAGTGCTACCCCCGAAGACAACTATGGCTACACCTTC.